The clone carrying this T cell receptor (beta chain) was seen a handful of times. Its matching antigen is unknown. PCR amplification relied on 60 Vbeta primers (plus 13 Jbeta primers). Profiled with immunoSEQ multiplex PCR; TCRdb holds only in-frame clones, not every one. The table records about 140,000 clones, around 82% of them present only once. This sample was included in a study of cytomegalovirus exposure and HLA in healthy donors. For the study at large: Earlier, 117 million unique TCR beta sequences were recovered from about 179 million T cells by an analysis. General study findings and limits: In a later analysis, TCR beta V- and J-gene trimming was associated with a missense DCLRE1C variant.

CDR3 length: 15 residues. CDR1 and CDR2 (germline): SEHNR, FQNEAQ (reference sequence). V was clipped by 4 bases and J by 3 bases; unmatched bases: 7. This chain uses TRBV7-9 with TRBJ2-5; 8 nucleotides match TRBD2. The specimen was PBMCs. The clonotype originates from a woman in her thirties or forties in good health and CMV-seropositive. In DNA form, the CDR3 reads TGTGCCAGCAGCTCCGGGGGGGGGCACGAAGAGACCCAGTACTTC. Encoded protein: CASSSGGGHEETQYF.